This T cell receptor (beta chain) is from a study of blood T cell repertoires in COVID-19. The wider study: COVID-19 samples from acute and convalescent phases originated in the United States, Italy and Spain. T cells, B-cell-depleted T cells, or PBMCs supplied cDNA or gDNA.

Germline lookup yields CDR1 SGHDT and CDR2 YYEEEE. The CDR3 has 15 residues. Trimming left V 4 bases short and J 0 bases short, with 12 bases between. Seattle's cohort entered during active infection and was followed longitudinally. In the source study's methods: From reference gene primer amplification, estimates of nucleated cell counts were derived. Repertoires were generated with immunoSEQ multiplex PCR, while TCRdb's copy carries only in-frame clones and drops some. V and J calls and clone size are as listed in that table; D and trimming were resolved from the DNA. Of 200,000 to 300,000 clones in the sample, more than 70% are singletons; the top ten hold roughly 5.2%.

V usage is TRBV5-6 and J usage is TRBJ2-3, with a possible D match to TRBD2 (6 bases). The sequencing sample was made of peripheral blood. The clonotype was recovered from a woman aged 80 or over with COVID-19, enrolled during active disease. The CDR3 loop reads CASSLGEASTDTQYF. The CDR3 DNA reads TGTGCCAGCAGCCTGGGGGAGGCTAGCACAGATACGCAGTATTTT.